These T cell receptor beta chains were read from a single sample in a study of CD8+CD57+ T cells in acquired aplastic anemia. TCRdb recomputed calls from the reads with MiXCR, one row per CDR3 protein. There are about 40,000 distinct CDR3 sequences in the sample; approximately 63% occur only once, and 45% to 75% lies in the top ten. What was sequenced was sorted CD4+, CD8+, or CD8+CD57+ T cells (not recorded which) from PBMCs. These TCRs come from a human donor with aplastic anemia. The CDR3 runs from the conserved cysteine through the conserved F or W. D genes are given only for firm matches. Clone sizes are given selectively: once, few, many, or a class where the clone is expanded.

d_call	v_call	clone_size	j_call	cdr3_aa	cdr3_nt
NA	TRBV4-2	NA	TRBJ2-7	CASRMAGATYEQYF	TGTGCCAGCAGGATGGCCGGGGCAACCTACGAGCAGTACTTC
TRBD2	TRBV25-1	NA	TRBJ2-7	CASSDLAGSYEQYF	TGTGCCAGCAGTGATTTAGCGGGCTCCTACGAGCAGTACTTC
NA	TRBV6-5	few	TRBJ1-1	CASSSGQVFMNTEAFF	TGTGCCAGCAGTTCAGGACAAGTTTTTATGAACACTGAAGCTTTCTTT
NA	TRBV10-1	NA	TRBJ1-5	CASRGGGRVENQHF	TGCGCCAGCAGGGGGGGAGGTCGAGTCGAGAACCAGCATTTT
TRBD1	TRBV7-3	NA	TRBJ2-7	CASSLGADRALYF	TGTGCCAGCAGCCTCGGGGCGGACAGGGCTTTATACTTC
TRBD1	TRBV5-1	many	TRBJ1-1	CASSSTGSHLAEAFF	TGCGCCAGCAGCTCGACAGGGAGCCATTTGGCTGAAGCTTTCTTT
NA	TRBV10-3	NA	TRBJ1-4	CAISENDSYNEKLFF	TGTGCCATCAGTGAAAACGACAGTTATAATGAAAAACTGTTTTTT
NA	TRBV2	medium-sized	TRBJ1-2	CASGDGYTF	TGTGCCAGCGGTGATGGCTACACCTTC
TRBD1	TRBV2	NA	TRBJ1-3	CASSAGGENTIYF	TGTGCCAGCAGTGCAGGGGGCGAAAACACCATATATTTT
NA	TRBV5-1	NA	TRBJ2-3	CASSAPGDKSTDTQYF	TGCGCCAGCAGTGCTCCTGGGGACAAGTCTACAGATACGCAGTATTTT
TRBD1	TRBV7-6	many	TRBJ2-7	CASSSKTGGSYEQYF	TGTGCCAGCAGCTCCAAGACAGGGGGCTCCTACGAGCAGTACTTC
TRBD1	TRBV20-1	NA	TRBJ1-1	CSARDLLSGTGAGEAFF	TGCAGTGCTAGAGACCTCTTATCGGGGACAGGGGCCGGTGAAGCTTTCTTT
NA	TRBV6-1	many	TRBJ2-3	CASSEAAGSTDTQYF	TGTGCCAGCAGTGAAGCGGCGGGGAGCACAGATACGCAGTATTTT
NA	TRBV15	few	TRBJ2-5	CASAPGKETQYF	TGTGCCTCCGCCCCGGGGAAGGAGACCCAGTACTTC
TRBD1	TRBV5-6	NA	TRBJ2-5	CASSLLIGGQQETQYF	TGTGCCAGCAGCCTCCTAATTGGGGGACAGCAAGAGACCCAGTACTTC
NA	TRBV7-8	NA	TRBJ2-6	CASSLEGGNVLTF	TGTGCCAGCAGCTTAGAGGGGGGCAACGTCCTGACTTTC
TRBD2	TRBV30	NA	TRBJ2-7	CAWSSSGVDEQYF	TGTGCCTGGAGTTCTAGCGGGGTGGACGAGCAGTACTTC
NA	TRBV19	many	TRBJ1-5	CATTEPARHNQPQHF	TGTGCCACTACCGAACCGGCAAGACACAATCAGCCCCAGCATTTT
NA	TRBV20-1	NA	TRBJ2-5	CSASNRELEETQYF	TGCAGTGCTAGCAACAGGGAGCTTGAGGAGACCCAGTACTTC
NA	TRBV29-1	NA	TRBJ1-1	CSVSPRMNTEAFF	TGCAGCGTTTCCCCCAGGATGAACACTGAAGCTTTCTTT
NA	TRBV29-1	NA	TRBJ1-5	CSVEVPDQPQHF	TGCAGCGTTGAAGTGCCAGATCAGCCCCAGCATTTT
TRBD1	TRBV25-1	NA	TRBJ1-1	CASSEYGTGERGTEAFF	TGCGCCAGCAGTGAATATGGGACAGGAGAGCGGGGCACTGAAGCTTTCTTT
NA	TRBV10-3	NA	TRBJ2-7	CAIRGNYEQYF	TGTGCCATCAGGGGCAACTACGAGCAGTACTTC
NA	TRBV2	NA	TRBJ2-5	CASSEEGTQYF	TGTGCCAGCAGTGAAGAGGGAACCCAGTACTTC
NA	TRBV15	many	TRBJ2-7	CATSRDMPPTASYF	TGTGCCACCAGCAGAGACATGCCCCCGACCGCTTCGTACTTC
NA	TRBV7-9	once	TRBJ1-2	CASPEPNYGYTF	TGTGCCAGCCCAGAACCTAACTATGGCTACACCTTC
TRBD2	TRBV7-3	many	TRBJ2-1	CASSSSGGPYNEQFF	TGTGCCAGCAGCTCTAGCGGGGGGCCGTACAATGAGCAGTTCTTC
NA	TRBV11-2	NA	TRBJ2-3	CASSLDRSADTQYF	TGTGCCAGCAGCTTAGATCGAAGCGCAGATACGCAGTATTTT
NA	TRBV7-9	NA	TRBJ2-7	CASSSRGNYEQYF	TGTGCCAGCAGCTCGAGGGGCAACTACGAGCAGTACTTC
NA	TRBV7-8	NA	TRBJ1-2	CASSSDSDYGYTF	TGTGCCAGCAGTTCGGACAGCGACTATGGCTACACCTTC
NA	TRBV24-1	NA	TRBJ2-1	CATSDPGTGDNEQFF	TGTGCCACCAGTGACCCCGGGACTGGAGACAATGAGCAGTTCTTC
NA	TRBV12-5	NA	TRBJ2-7	CASGLVPSVEQYF	TGTGCTAGTGGTTTGGTACCTAGTGTGGAGCAGTACTTC
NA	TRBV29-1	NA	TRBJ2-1	CSVAVVLVDEQFF	TGCAGCGTTGCGGTAGTACTGGTTGATGAGCAGTTCTTC
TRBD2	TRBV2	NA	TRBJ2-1	CASSRREVVNEQFF	TGTGCCAGCAGTCGACGGGAGGTGGTTAATGAGCAGTTCTTC
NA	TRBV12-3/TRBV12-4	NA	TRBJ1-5	CASSFGGAQPRHF	TGTGCCAGCAGTTTCGGGGGCGCCCAGCCCCGGCATTTT
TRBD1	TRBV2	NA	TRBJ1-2	CASQRTGSYGYTF	TGTGCCAGTCAAAGGACAGGGAGCTATGGCTACACCTTC
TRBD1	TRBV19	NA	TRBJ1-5	CASSDRGKGSNQPQHF	TGTGCCAGTAGTGACAGGGGAAAGGGAAGCAATCAGCCCCAGCATTTT
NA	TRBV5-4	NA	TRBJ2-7	CASSLAPEPYLNYEQYF	TGTGCCAGCAGCTTGGCCCCAGAGCCCTACCTAAACTACGAGCAGTACTTC
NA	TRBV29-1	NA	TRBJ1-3	CSVAVDGNTIYF	TGCAGCGTTGCAGTGGACGGAAACACCATATATTTT
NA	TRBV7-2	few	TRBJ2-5	CASSVRGETQYF	TGTGCCAGCAGCGTACGTGGGGAGACCCAGTACTTC
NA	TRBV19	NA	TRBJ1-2	CASSIDDDYYGYTF	TGTGCCAGTAGTATAGATGACGACTACTATGGCTACACCTTC
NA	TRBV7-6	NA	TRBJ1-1	CASSLTGPTEAFF	TGTGCCAGCAGCTTAACAGGACCCACTGAAGCTTTCTTT
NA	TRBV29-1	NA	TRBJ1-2	CSGDSSSDGHTF	TGCAGCGGTGACTCGAGTTCGGATGGCCACACCTTC
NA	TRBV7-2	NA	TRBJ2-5	CASSLLGETQYF	TGTGCCAGCAGCTTATTAGGAGAGACCCAGTACTTC
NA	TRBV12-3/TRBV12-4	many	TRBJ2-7	CASSLGGLLTEQYF	TGTGCCAGCAGTTTAGGGGGACTCCTAACCGAGCAGTACTTC
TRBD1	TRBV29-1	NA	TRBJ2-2	CSVDPGTGEGPGELFF	TGCAGCGTTGACCCCGGGACAGGGGAAGGTCCCGGGGAGCTGTTTTTT
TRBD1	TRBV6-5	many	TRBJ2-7	CASTPDRASYEQYF	TGTGCCAGCACTCCGGACAGGGCCTCCTACGAGCAGTACTTC
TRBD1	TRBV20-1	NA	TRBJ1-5	CSAGGVETGSYSNQPQHF	TGCAGTGCTGGGGGGGTCGAGACAGGGAGCTATAGCAATCAGCCCCAGCATTTT
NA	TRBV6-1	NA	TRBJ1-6	CASSLGGSPLHF	TGTGCCAGCAGTCTCGGTGGGTCACCCCTCCACTTT